Shown below are 26 T cell receptor beta chains from a single sample sequenced in a study of shared clonotypes between healthy human individuals (dated by TCRdb to the early 2020s). The library was built by means of the immunoSEQ multiplex PCR assay. TCRdb stores this immuneACCESS table with in-frame sequences only. Part of the clones is absent; in the studies checked, under half of the shortfall reflects unresolved V genes, and no reason is known for the rest. The sample includes more than 550,000 clones, with roughly 72% observed a single time. The top ten constitute 1.8% of the sample. Sequenced material: memory CD4+ T cells sorted from blood. In light of the paper, this sample's cell subset or site label describes: CD45RA-negative fraction. These receptors all come from a woman aged 30 to 39 in good health.

The genes are TRBV6-5 and TRBJ2-1; perhaps TRBD2 as D (5 bases). The germline V and J ends were trimmed by 0 bases and 8 bases, with 11 bases remaining between them. There are 14 residues in the CDR3. Germline-derived CDR1 and CDR2 are MNHEY and SVGAGI. The CDR3 is CASSYSTARDEQFF. DNA for the CDR3: TGTGCCAGCAGTTACTCGACGGCGAGGGATGAGCAGTTCTTC.

As DNA, the CDR3 is TGTGCCAGCAGGATTAGCGGGAGCCTCCCAGATACGCAGTATTTT. It encodes CASRISGSLPDTQYF. The J gene is TRBJ2-3, the V gene TRBV6-6; 9 bases are shared with TRBD2. V shed 6 bases, J shed 4 bases, and the junction held 8 bases outside the gene matches. Germline lookup yields CDR1 MNHNY and CDR2 SVGAGI (reference sequence). The CDR3 runs to 15 residues.

There are many counts of this clone. This CDR3 reads CASLLFGSGANVLTF. The DNA of the CDR3 is TGTGCCAGTCTCCTTTTTGGCTCTGGGGCCAACGTCCTGACTTTC. The rearrangement uses TRBV13 and TRBJ2-6; D is ambiguous. Between the trimmed V and J ends, which lost 9 bases and 0 bases, there was a span of 12 bases. This CDR3 comprises 15 residues. CDR1 is PRHDT, CDR2 FYEKMQ, per germline (reference sequence).

The CDR3 DNA sequence: TGTGCCAGCAGCCCCCGGAACCCAGACTTTAACTATGGCTACACCTTC. Amino acid sequence: CASSPRNPDFNYGYTF. V is TRBV11-2 and J is TRBJ1-2; D gene unclear. The CDR3 is made up of 16 amino acids. The V gene lost 5 bases and the J gene lost 1 base, with 17 bases spanning the gap. Germline CDR1 is SGHAT and CDR2 is FQNNGV.

As for this clone: The junction and the germline gene differ at one end; a read error may be behind it. The chain has TRBV19 and TRBJ1-2; D unresolved. The CDR3 runs to 14 residues. Germline V CDR1 and CDR2: LNHDA, SQIVND (reference sequence). CDR3 loop: CASSTTARGYDYTF. The CDR3 nucleotides are TGTGCCAGTAGTACCACGGCCCGAGGCTATGACTACACCTTC. Combining the CDR3 with reference TRBV19 and TRBJ1-2 gives the whole variable domain DGGITQSPKYLFRKEGQNVTLSCEQNLNHDAMYWYRQDPGQGLRLIYYSQIVNDFQKGDIAEGYSVSREKKESFPLTVTSAQKNPTAFYLCASSTTARGYDYTFGSGTRLTVV.

This clone was counted at least ten times. The chain uses TRBV5-1 and TRBJ1-1, with 8 bases that match TRBD1. The CDR3 loop spans 15 amino acids. V shed 9 bases and J 5 bases; nucleotides not matched to a gene: 15. Germline CDR1 and CDR2: SGHRS and YFSETQ. CDR3 loop: CATRALGQGGTEAFF. CDR3 coding DNA: TGCGCCACCCGGGCCCTTGGACAGGGAGGAACTGAAGCTTTCTTT.

This chain connects TRBV28 to TRBJ2-1; D is ambiguous. There are 11 residues in the CDR3. Germline V lookup: CDR1 MDHEN, CDR2 SYDVKM. Trimming shortened V by 2 bases and J by 9 bases, and 5 bases separated the two germline ends. The CDR3 loop is CASSLQSEQFF. The CDR3 DNA reads TGTGCCAGCAGTTTACAAAGTGAGCAGTTCTTC. Looking up the rest from reference TRBV28 and TRBJ2-1 gives the full variable domain: DVKVTQSSRYLVKRTGEKVFLECVQDMDHENMFWYRQDPGLGLRLIYFSYDVKMKEKGDIPEGYSVSREKKERFSLILESASTNQTSMYLCASSLQSEQFFGPGTRLTVL.

The CDR3 bases are TGTGCCAGCAGGCCAAAAGGGCTAGCGGGAGGGGATGAGCAGTTCTTC. Translated, it gives CASRPKGLAGGDEQFF. The chain has TRBV28 and TRBJ2-1; 12 bases map to TRBD2. Germline CDR1 MDHEN, CDR2 SYDVKM. With 6 bases clipped from V and 8 bases from J, the junction kept 11 bases outside the gene matches. This CDR3 has 16 residues.

The J gene is TRBJ1-1, the V gene TRBV5-4; 8 bases align to TRBD1. The germline CDR1 and CDR2 sequences are SGHNT and YYREEE (reference sequence). Germline trimming cut 4 bases from V and 3 bases from J; bases unmatched to any gene: 8. The CDR3 covers 15 residues. The CDR3 here is CASSLTGAGDTEAFF. The CDR3 nucleotides are TGTGCCAGCAGCCTGACAGGGGCCGGGGACACTGAAGCTTTCTTT.

This chain uses TRBV7-3 with TRBJ1-6, with D unresolved. Germline V gene sequence: CDR1 SGHTA, CDR2 FQGTGA. The CDR3 extends over 14 amino acids. Trimming cost V 6 bases and J 9 bases, with 15 bases left between them. The CDR3 coding sequence is TGTGCCAGCAGTTCCGGGTCGAGGGCTTCACCCCTCCACTTT. Its protein is CASSSGSRASPLHF.

This clone was seen a single time. The chain has TRBV28 and TRBJ2-2; no reliable D call. CDR1 MDHEN and CDR2 SYDVKM come from the germline V gene. V gave up 7 bases and J gave up 5 bases, with 11 bases separating them. CDR3 length: 13 residues. CDR3 sequence reads: CASISARTGELFF. The CDR3 DNA follows: TGTGCCAGCATTTCTGCTCGGACCGGGGAGCTGTTTTTT.

This chain connects TRBV2 to TRBJ2-7, with D possibly called TRBD1 or TRBD2 (6 bases each). This CDR3 is 16 amino acids long. V lost 7 bases and J lost 0, with 19 bases in between. In germline, CDR1 is SNHLY, CDR2 FYNNEI. Here the CDR3 DNA reads TGTGCCAGCACGGACGACGGGGGCCCTAGCTCCTACGAGCAGTACTTC. This gives the protein CASTDDGGPSSYEQYF.

This chain joins TRBV6-1 and TRBJ1-4, with 7 nucleotides matching TRBD1. The junction had 5 bases not matched to a gene; V was cut back by 2 bases and J by 2 bases. This CDR3 is built from 16 residues. Per the germline V gene, CDR1 is MNHNS and CDR2 is SASEGT. The CDR3 sequence is CASSEPRDSTNEKLFF. The DNA for the CDR3 is TGTGCCAGCAGTGAACCACGGGACAGCACTAATGAAAAACTGTTTTTT.

The J gene is TRBJ2-7, the V gene TRBV5-1; 9 bases fit TRBD2. The junction had 9 bases not matched to a gene; V was cut back by 0 bases and J by 5 bases. This CDR3 has 16 residues. Germline V gene data show CDR1 as SGHRS and CDR2 as YFSETQ. CDR3 DNA: TGCGCCAGCAGCTTGGAACTAGCGGGCGGGGGCGACGAGCAGTACTTC. It yields the protein CASSLELAGGGDEQYF.

To note about this clone: Other DNA sequences from this sample encode an identical CDR3 as well. This chain links TRBV5-1 with TRBJ2-5, with TRBD1 matching over 7 bases. CDR3 length: 14 amino acids. The J segment lost 1 base and the V segment lost 3 bases, leaving 3 bases of the junction unmatched. Germline CDR1 reads SGHRS; CDR2 reads YFSETQ. This CDR3 is CASSSGTVQETQYF. Here the CDR3 DNA reads TGCGCCAGCAGCTCAGGGACAGTCCAAGAGACCCAGTACTTC.

This chain links TRBV28 with TRBJ1-5; 7 bases agree with TRBD1. With 7 bases clipped from V and 4 bases from J, the junction kept 7 bases outside the gene matches. This CDR3 has 14 amino acids. Germline CDR1 is MDHEN and CDR2 is SYDVKM. CDR3 DNA sequence: TGTGCCAGCACTGATGGGACAGTTAATCAGCCCCAGCATTTT. Translation gives CASTDGTVNQPQHF.

The chain recombines TRBV19 with TRBJ2-3; 10 bases map to TRBD2. The CDR3 runs 17 residues. The germline CDR1 and CDR2 sequences are LNHDA and SQIVND (reference sequence). V was clipped by 3 bases and J by 5 bases; unmatched bases: 11. DNA for the CDR3: TGTGCCAGTAGTATCGCTAGCGGGAGTACGGTTGGAGATACGCAGTATTTT. Amino acid sequence: CASSIASGSTVGDTQYF. The full variable domain, its missing parts supplied by reference TRBV19 and TRBJ2-3, is DGGITQSPKYLFRKEGQNVTLSCEQNLNHDAMYWYRQDPGQGLRLIYYSQIVNDFQKGDIAEGYSVSREKKESFPLTVTSAQKNPTAFYLCASSIASGSTVGDTQYFGPGTRLTVL.

The gene calls are TRBV11-2 and TRBJ2-1; tentative D call: TRBD1 (5 bases). Germline V gene data show CDR1 as SGHAT and CDR2 as FQNNGV. Trimming took off 6 bases at V and 3 bases at J, with 15 bases between the two ends. This CDR3 contains 15 residues. The CDR3 loop reads CASRKDTGYYNEQFF. The CDR3 bases are TGTGCCAGCAGAAAAGACACAGGCTACTACAATGAGCAGTTCTTC.

This clone appeared once. This chain uses TRBV19 with TRBJ1-3; TRBD1 is a possible D gene (6 bases). The CDR3 sequence is 15 residues long. Per germline, CDR1 LNHDA and CDR2 SQIVND (reference sequence). Trimming took 4 bases from V and 4 from J, leaving 14 bases between them. The CDR3 bases are TGTGCCAGTAGTAATACCGGGACACCAGGAAACACCATATATTTT. Translated, it gives CASSNTGTPGNTIYF. Supplemented by reference TRBV19 and TRBJ1-3, the full variable domain reads DGGITQSPKYLFRKEGQNVTLSCEQNLNHDAMYWYRQDPGQGLRLIYYSQIVNDFQKGDIAEGYSVSREKKESFPLTVTSAQKNPTAFYLCASSNTGTPGNTIYFGEGSWLTVV.

V and J are TRBV7-9 and TRBJ1-5; D not resolved. V was trimmed by 5 bases and J by 4 bases, leaving 12 bases between them. This CDR3 is built from 14 residues. The germline CDR1 and CDR2 sequences are SEHNR and FQNEAQ (reference sequence). The CDR3 nucleotides are TGTGCCAGCAGCCCTCTGACGGAAAATCAGCCCCAGCATTTT. As protein: CASSPLTENQPQHF. Complete variable domain (other parts from reference TRBV7-9 and TRBJ1-5): DTGVSQNPRHKITKRGQNVTFRCDPISEHNRLYWYRQTLGQGPEFLTYFQNEAQLEKSRLLSDRFSAERPKGSFSTLEIQRTEQGDSAMYLCASSPLTENQPQHFGDGTRLSIL.

The chain carries TRBV9 and TRBJ2-2; perhaps D is TRBD1 or TRBD2 (5 bases each). Trimming pared 4 bases from V and 6 bases from J, leaving 13 bases between. Per germline, CDR1 SGDLS and CDR2 YYNGEE. The CDR3 has 14 residues. The CDR3 protein is CASSTLEGPGELFF. DNA for the CDR3: TGTGCCAGCAGCACCCTTGAGGGGCCCGGGGAGCTGTTTTTT.

V and J are TRBV25-1 and TRBJ1-3, with unresolved D. There are 16 residues in the CDR3. Germline V CDR1 and CDR2: MGHDK, SYGVNS. Trimming cost V 4 bases and J 0 bases, with 13 bases left between them. Written as DNA, the CDR3 is TGTGCCAGCAGTGCGGCGGAGGTAGTCTCTGGAAACACCATATATTTT. Translating it yields CASSAAEVVSGNTIYF. The full variable domain, completed using reference TRBV25-1 and TRBJ1-3, is EADIYQTPRYLVIGTGKKITLECSQTMGHDKMYWYQQDPGMELHLIHYSYGVNSTEKGDLSSESTVSRIRTEHFPLTLESARPSHTSQYLCASSAAEVVSGNTIYFGEGSWLTVV.

J is TRBJ1-1 and V is TRBV19; D unresolved. Germline CDR1 and CDR2: LNHDA and SQIVND (reference sequence). V lost 5 bases and J lost 6, with 13 bases in between. The CDR3 has 13 residues. In DNA, the CDR3 is TGTGCCAGTAGTCTTCGATGGGCGGCTGAAGCTTTCTTT. Encoded protein: CASSLRWAAEAFF.

A word on this clone: This sequence is one base from a far larger clone and is likely a read error. This rearrangement joins TRBV7-2 to TRBJ1-2; 8 positions agree with TRBD1. The CDR3 consists of 13 residues. V lost 5 bases and J lost 2; bases outside the gene matches: 1. Germline V gives CDR1 SGHTA, CDR2 FQGNSA. In DNA form, the CDR3 reads TGTGCCAGCAGCCGGGACAGGAACTATGGCTACACCTTC. This sequence encodes CASSRDRNYGYTF.

This chain uses TRBV10-1 with TRBJ2-1; 9 positions match TRBD2. Germline assignment: CDR1 WNHNN and CDR2 SYGVQD (reference sequence). This CDR3 spans 15 amino acids. With V trimmed by 3 bases and J by 3 bases, 3 bases remained unmatched. The CDR3 region has the DNA TGCGCCAGCAGTGACCCAGCGGGAGGCTACAATGAGCAGTTCTTC. Encoded protein: CASSDPAGGYNEQFF.

The genes are TRBV10-1 and TRBJ2-1, with 7 bases identical to TRBD2. Germline V CDR1 and CDR2: WNHNN, SYGVQD (reference sequence). The V gene end was trimmed by 0 bases and the J gene end by 13 bases; junction bases not matched to a gene: 6. There are 13 residues in the CDR3. This chain's CDR3 is CASSESGGTKQFF. The CDR3 DNA follows: TGCGCCAGCAGTGAGTCGGGGGGGACTAAACAGTTCTTC.